A selection of T cell receptor beta chains follows, all from one sample in a study of blood T cell repertoires in COVID-19. The data were produced by immunoSEQ multiplex PCR, yet TCRdb's version contains in-frame clones alone and is incomplete. The table shows approximately 260,000 clones, with approximately 83% occurring only once. Sequenced: PBMCs or T cells enriched from blood (not recorded which). The source is a middle-aged man who had recovered from COVID-19. The CDR3 runs from the conserved cysteine through the conserved F or W. D genes are given only for firm matches. Clone size is stated in some rows and not others, as once, few, many or a class when expanded.

>TRBV7-3|-|TRBJ1-1|-
TGTGCCAGCAGCTCCCAAGGAGGGCAGGGCACTGAAGCTTTCTTT
CASSSQGGQGTEAFF
>TRBV28|few|TRBJ1-5|-
TGTGCCAGCAGGCCACAGGGAAGTAATCAGCCCCAGCATTTT
CASRPQGSNQPQHF
>TRBV30|-|TRBJ1-1|TRBD1
TGTGCCTGGAGTGGGGGACAGAATTCTTTTGGGACTGAAGCTTTCTTT
CAWSGGQNSFGTEAFF
>TRBV5-4|few|TRBJ1-1|TRBD1
TGTGCCAGCAGCTTGCCGCCTGGGACAGCTGGTCCGGCTTTCTTT
CASSLPPGTAGPAFF
>TRBV3-1/TRBV3-2|once|TRBJ2-7|-
TGTGCCAGCAGCCATACGGGGGGCCAATACCAGCAGTACTTC
CASSHTGGQYQQYF
>TRBV20-1|-|TRBJ2-2|-
TGCAGTGCTAGAGATTCCGTGGAGCTGTTTTTT
CSARDSVELFF
>TRBV11-2|-|TRBJ1-4|TRBD1
TGTGCCAGCAGCTCCGGTGGGACAGTAGGCGAAAAACTGTTTTTT
CASSSGGTVGEKLFF
>TRBV10-3|-|TRBJ1-1|-
TGTGCCACGGGGGGATGGACTGAAGCTTTCTTT
CATGGWTEAFF
>TRBV5-1|-|TRBJ2-7|-
TGCGCCAGCAGCTTGGGAGGGGGACGTACGGAGCAGTACTTC
CASSLGGGRTEQYF
>TRBV5-1|few|TRBJ2-7|-
TGCGCCAGCCGTCCCCGGGGAGGAAACTACGAGCAGTACTTC
CASRPRGGNYEQYF
>TRBV10-2|-|TRBJ1-1|TRBD1
TGCGCCAGCAGTGGACAGGGAAGGGGTGAAGCTTTCTTT
CASSGQGRGEAFF
>TRBV13|-|TRBJ2-7|TRBD2
TGTGCCAGCAGCTTAGCTCCTAGCGGGGGGGGGCGGAGCTACGAGCAGTACTTC
CASSLAPSGGGRSYEQYF
>TRBV12-5|-|TRBJ2-2|-
TGTGCTAGTGGTTTAGCGGCAGCGAACACCGGGGAGCTGTTTTTT
CASGLAAANTGELFF